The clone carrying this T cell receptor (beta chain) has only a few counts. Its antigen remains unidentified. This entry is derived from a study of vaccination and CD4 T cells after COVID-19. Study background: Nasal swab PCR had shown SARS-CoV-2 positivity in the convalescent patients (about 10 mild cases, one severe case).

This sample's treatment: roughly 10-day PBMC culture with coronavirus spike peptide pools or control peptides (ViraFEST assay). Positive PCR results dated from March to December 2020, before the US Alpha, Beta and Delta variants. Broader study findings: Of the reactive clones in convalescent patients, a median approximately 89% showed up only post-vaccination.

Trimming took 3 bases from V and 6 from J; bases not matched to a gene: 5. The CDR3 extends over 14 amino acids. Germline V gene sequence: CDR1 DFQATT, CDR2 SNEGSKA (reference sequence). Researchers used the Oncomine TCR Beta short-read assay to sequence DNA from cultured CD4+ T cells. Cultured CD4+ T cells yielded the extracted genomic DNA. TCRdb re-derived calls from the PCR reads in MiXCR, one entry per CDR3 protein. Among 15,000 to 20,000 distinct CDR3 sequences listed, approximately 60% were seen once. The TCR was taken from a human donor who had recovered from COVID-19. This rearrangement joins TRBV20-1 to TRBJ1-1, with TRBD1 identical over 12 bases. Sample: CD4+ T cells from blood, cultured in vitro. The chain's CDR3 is CSARTGTGGPEAFF. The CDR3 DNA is TGCAGTGCTAGGACGGGGACAGGGGGCCCTGAAGCTTTCTTT.